These 30 T cell receptor beta chains came from one sample sequenced in a study of shared clonotypes between healthy human individuals. Clones were sequenced by immunoSEQ multiplex PCR, and TCRdb holds only the in-frame ones, with some missing. The sample carries about 480,000 clones, 70% to 80% recorded once. The sample was PBMCs. The receptors derive from a woman in her forties in good health. Some clones in this sample may be carry-over from other donors' samples.

The chain links TRBV19 to TRBJ2-2; TRBD2 matches at 14 bases. The CDR3 consists of 17 residues. The germline CDR1 and CDR2 sequences are LNHDA and SQIVND (reference sequence). V shed 7 bases, J shed 6 bases, and the junction held 10 bases outside the gene matches. CDR3 loop: CASTGTSGRSWAGELFF. CDR3 coding DNA: TGTGCCAGTACCGGGACTAGCGGGAGAAGTTGGGCCGGGGAGCTGTTTTTT.

The J gene is TRBJ1-1, the V gene TRBV10-3; TRBD1 matches 8 bases. The CDR3 is made up of 16 amino acids. The junction had 8 bases not matched to a gene; V was cut back by 4 bases and J by 1 base. Germline V CDR1 and CDR2: ENHRY, SYGVKD. CDR3 region: CAISGVPGGSNTEAFF. The CDR3 nucleotides are TGTGCCATCAGTGGGGTACCAGGGGGCTCGAACACTGAAGCTTTCTTT.

The chain is built from TRBV28 and TRBJ1-6, with 9 bases identical to TRBD1. Germline values: CDR1 MDHEN, CDR2 SYDVKM. This CDR3 contains 15 residues. Trimming removed 8 bases from V and 8 bases from J; junction bases left unmatched: 10. CDR3 protein: CASQTGGNRDSPLHF. The CDR3 DNA sequence: TGTGCCAGCCAAACAGGGGGCAATAGGGATTCACCCCTCCACTTT.

This clone has a handful of counts. The chain combines TRBV21-1 with TRBJ2-7; the D call TRBD1 from the table was never checked on the DNA. TRBV21-1 has pseudogene status. This CDR3 contains 14 residues. The CDR3, as DNA: TGTGCCAGCAGCAAAAACAGGGGGACCGCCGAGCAGTACTTC. Its protein product is CASSKNRGTAEQYF.

This chain joins TRBV11-3 and TRBJ2-5; no definite D call. Germline values: CDR1 SGHNT, CDR2 YENEEA. The CDR3 runs to 13 residues. V was shortened by 4 bases and J by 0 bases, with 6 bases between the two germline ends. This CDR3 is CASSSEHQETQYF. As DNA, the CDR3 is TGTGCCAGCAGCTCCGAGCACCAAGAGACCCAGTACTTC.

This clone was detected only once. CDR3 bases: TGTGCCAGCAGCTTCCGAGACCGTCAGCCCCAGCATTTT. As protein: CASSFRDRQPQHF. The chain employs TRBV7-9 and TRBJ1-5; D call uncertain. Trimming took off 3 bases at V and 6 bases at J, with 9 bases between the two ends. CDR1 and CDR2 from the germline V gene are SEHNR and FQNEAQ (reference sequence). CDR3 size: 13 residues.

The J gene is TRBJ1-4, the V gene TRBV5-1; 7 nucleotides match TRBD1. Trimming removed 7 bases from V and 3 bases from J; junction bases left unmatched: 21. In germline, CDR1 is SGHRS, CDR2 YFSETQ. The CDR3 is made up of 19 amino acids. The CDR3 loop is CASLSVIFQRGQSNEKLFF. For the CDR3, the DNA is TGCGCCAGCCTCTCGGTAATCTTTCAAAGGGGGCAATCTAATGAAAAACTGTTTTTT.

The gene calls are TRBV2 and TRBJ2-1; 7 bases line up with TRBD1. J was trimmed by 0 bases and V by 6 bases; bases with no gene match: 8. This CDR3 is built from 16 residues. CDR1 and CDR2 (germline): SNHLY, FYNNEI. The CDR3 sequence: CASSATGTVSYNEQFF. In DNA, the CDR3 is TGTGCCAGCAGCGCGACCGGGACAGTCTCCTACAATGAGCAGTTCTTC. Looking up the rest from reference TRBV2 and TRBJ2-1 gives the full variable domain: EPEVTQTPSHQVTQMGQEVILRCVPISNHLYFYWYRQILGQKVEFLVSFYNNEISEKSEIFDDQFSVERPDGSNFTLKIRSTKLEDSAMYFCASSATGTVSYNEQFFGPGTRLTVL.

The chain employs TRBV25-1 and TRBJ1-6; D is uncertain. Germline assignment: CDR1 MGHDK and CDR2 SYGVNS. V dropped 5 bases and J dropped 10 bases, with 15 bases sitting between them. The CDR3 length is 14 residues. The CDR3 DNA reads TGTGCCAGCAGTCGGCGGGGAGGGAGGTCACCCCTCCACTTT. It specifies CASSRRGGRSPLHF. The full variable domain, its missing parts supplied by reference TRBV25-1 and TRBJ1-6, is EADIYQTPRYLVIGTGKKITLECSQTMGHDKMYWYQQDPGMELHLIHYSYGVNSTEKGDLSSESTVSRIRTEHFPLTLESARPSHTSQYLCASSRRGGRSPLHFGNGTRLTVT.

Here the CDR3 reads CASSPRGDSGNTIYF. The CDR3 bases are TGTGCCAGCTCACCAAGGGGTGACTCTGGAAACACCATATATTTT. The chain recombines TRBV18 with TRBJ1-3; tentative D call: TRBD1 (5 bases). The CDR3 runs 15 residues. Germline loops: CDR1 KGHSH, CDR2 LQKENI. Trimming took off 2 bases at V and 0 bases at J, with 8 bases between the two ends.

V is TRBV5-5 and J is TRBJ2-7; 8 nucleotides line up with TRBD1. Germline values: CDR1 SGHKS, CDR2 YYEKEE (reference sequence). CDR3 length: 16 residues. The V segment lost 1 base and the J segment 5 bases; nucleotides outside the gene matches: 11. The CDR3 region is CASSLSRPGGINEQYF. The CDR3 DNA follows: TGTGCCAGCAGCTTGTCTAGGCCAGGGGGCATTAACGAGCAGTACTTC.

The chain joins TRBV7-2 to TRBJ1-2, with 11 bases identical to TRBD1. The CDR3 is 15 residues long. With V trimmed by 5 bases and J by 1 base, 3 bases remained unmatched. Looked up from germline, CDR1 is SGHTA and CDR2 is FQGNSA. This chain's CDR3 is CASSQDRGRNYGYTF. CDR3 in DNA: TGTGCCAGCAGCCAGGACAGGGGGCGTAACTATGGCTACACCTTC.

This clone was picked up one time. This chain uses TRBV19 with TRBJ2-3; possible D gene TRBD2, 5 bases. Germline V gives CDR1 LNHDA, CDR2 SQIVND (reference sequence). Trimming shortened V by 1 base and J by 4 bases, and 12 bases separated the two germline ends. This CDR3 has 15 amino acids. The CDR3: CASSIGTGRADTQYF. The CDR3 coding sequence is TGTGCCAGTAGTATAGGAACCGGGCGGGCAGATACGCAGTATTTT.

This clone was detected only a few times. V is TRBV5-1 and J is TRBJ2-5, with D possibly matching TRBD2 (5 bases). The CDR3 is 15 residues long. Germline V lookup: CDR1 SGHRS, CDR2 YFSETQ. V lost 0 bases, J lost 5 bases, and 14 bases lay in between. The CDR3 reads CASSLGSTRRETQYF. Here the CDR3 DNA reads TGCGCCAGCAGCTTGGGGTCTACTAGGAGGGAGACCCAGTACTTC.

This clone has only one observation. The chain has TRBV11-2 and TRBJ1-3, with D uncertain. Per germline, CDR1 SGHAT and CDR2 FQNNGV. The CDR3 contains 14 residues. The V end was cut by 5 bases, the J end by 0 bases, with 8 bases between. Written as DNA, the CDR3 is TGTGCCAGCAGCCTAGGGTTCTCTGGAAACACCATATATTTT. This translates into CASSLGFSGNTIYF.

V is TRBV5-6 and J is TRBJ1-1; D gene ambiguous. The CDR3 has 16 amino acids. Germline V gene lookup returns CDR1 SGHDT and CDR2 YYEEEE. The V and J ends lost 3 bases and 5 bases respectively, with 20 bases between them. CDR3 in amino acids: CASSSWLVGDGTEAFF. CDR3 DNA: TGTGCCAGCAGCTCCTGGCTGGTCGGGGATGGGACTGAAGCTTTCTTT.

In its sample, this clone was seen once. CDR3 protein: CASSFGFRNEQYF. The CDR3 bases are TGTGCCAGCAGCTTCGGATTTAGAAACGAGCAGTACTTC. The gene calls are TRBV7-2 and TRBJ2-7; D gene unclear. With 3 bases removed from V and 5 bases from J, the gap between germline ends came to 11 bases. The CDR3 is 13 residues long. Per the germline V gene, CDR1 is SGHTA and CDR2 is FQGNSA. Filled out from reference TRBV7-2 and TRBJ2-7, the complete variable domain reads GAGVSQSPSNKVTEKGKDVELRCDPISGHTALYWYRQSLGQGLEFLIYFQGNSAPDKSGLPSDRFSAERTGGSVSTLTIQRTQQEDSAVYLCASSFGFRNEQYFGPGTRLTVT.

The chain combines TRBV28 with TRBJ2-4; 7 bases agree with TRBD2. J was trimmed by 4 bases and V by 5 bases; bases with no gene match: 8. The CDR3 runs to 15 residues. CDR1 and CDR2 from the germline V gene are MDHEN and SYDVKM. The CDR3 here is CASSGAERGKNIQYF. The CDR3 DNA sequence: TGTGCCAGCAGTGGAGCCGAGCGGGGTAAAAACATTCAGTACTTC.

This clone turned up a few times. The chain employs TRBV7-3 and TRBJ2-2; the match to TRBD1 covers 7 bases. The trim removed 5 bases at V and 4 bases at J, leaving 13 bases unmatched. The CDR3 runs to 17 residues. CDR1 and CDR2 (germline): SGHTA, FQGTGA. The chain's CDR3 is CASSPMNTGAPTGELFF. CDR3 DNA: TGTGCCAGCAGCCCTATGAATACAGGGGCTCCCACCGGGGAGCTGTTTTTT.

V usage is TRBV7-9 and J usage is TRBJ2-1; 11 nucleotides align to TRBD2. Looked up from germline, CDR1 is SEHNR and CDR2 is FQNEAQ (reference sequence). V shed 1 base, J shed 0 bases, and the junction held 5 bases outside the gene matches. This CDR3 spans 18 amino acids. CDR3 sequence (DNA): TGTGCCAGCAGCTTAGGGGTTAGCGGGAGGGGCTCCTACAATGAGCAGTTCTTC. Translating it yields CASSLGVSGRGSYNEQFF.

The chain recombines TRBV7-2 with TRBJ2-3; maybe TRBD1 (7 bases). Per germline, CDR1 SGHTA and CDR2 FQGNSA. The CDR3 has 16 residues. V was clipped by 2 bases and J by 5 bases, with 17 bases between them. Here the CDR3 reads CASSLSTGTAGDTQYF. The CDR3 DNA follows: TGTGCCAGCAGCTTATCGACCGGGACAGCGGGAGATACGCAGTATTTT.

The J gene is TRBJ2-5, the V gene TRBV5-1; D is undetermined. The germline gives CDR1 SGHRS, CDR2 YFSETQ. The CDR3 contains 14 residues. V gave up 0 bases and J gave up 2 bases, with 8 bases separating them. The DNA for the CDR3 is TGCGCCAGCAGCTTGGGAGACAATCAAGAGACCCAGTACTTC. As protein: CASSLGDNQETQYF.

This clone showed up many times. V is TRBV19 and J is TRBJ2-2, with 7 bases matching TRBD2. J lost 7 bases, V lost 5 bases, and 10 bases had no gene match. The germline gives CDR1 LNHDA, CDR2 SQIVND (reference sequence). This CDR3 has 15 amino acids. DNA for the CDR3: TGTGCCAGTAGTCAATACCCGAGCGGGATCGGGGAGCTGTTTTTT. Its translation is CASSQYPSGIGELFF.

Here the CDR3 DNA reads TGTGCCAGCAGGTCCACAGGGGAAGTGGGGCGAAGTGGCTACACCTTC. Residues: CASRSTGEVGRSGYTF. The genes are TRBV28 and TRBJ1-2; 7 nucleotides line up with TRBD1. J gave up 7 bases and V 6 bases, and 17 bases lay outside the gene matches. This CDR3 is built from 16 residues. CDR1 is MDHEN and CDR2 is SYDVKM in the germline V gene.

This clone was seen more than once but under ten times. V usage is TRBV30 and J usage is TRBJ1-1, with 9 bases lining up with TRBD1. The J segment lost 5 bases and the V segment lost 7 bases, leaving 8 bases of the junction unmatched. The CDR3 has 13 residues. Germline V gene lookup returns CDR1 GTSNPN and CDR2 SVGIG (reference sequence). CDR3 amino acids: CASNRGPGTEAFF. CDR3 nucleotides: TGTGCCTCTAACAGGGGGCCGGGAACTGAAGCTTTCTTT.

The chain joins TRBV2 to TRBJ1-5; 7 positions match TRBD1. Germline CDR1 SNHLY, CDR2 FYNNEI. The CDR3 is made up of 15 amino acids. Unmatched junction bases numbered 5, after V lost 6 bases and J lost 0 bases. The CDR3 region has the DNA TGTGCCAGCAGCCCGACAGGGACTAGCAATCAGCCCCAGCATTTT. This codes for CASSPTGTSNQPQHF.

This clone was observed a handful of times. The chain has TRBV5-1 and TRBJ1-2; 9 bases fit TRBD1. With V trimmed by 4 bases and J by 2 bases, 6 bases remained unmatched. The CDR3 extends over 15 amino acids. Germline CDR1 is SGHRS and CDR2 is YFSETQ. CDR3 DNA: TGCGCCAGCAGCAGACAGGGGGACCAGAACTATGGCTACACCTTC. Encoded protein: CASSRQGDQNYGYTF.

This chain uses TRBV4-2 with TRBJ2-7, with D perhaps TRBD1 (6 bases). Trimming removed 4 bases from V and 5 bases from J, with 18 bases in between. The CDR3 length is 15 residues. The germline V gene has CDR1 LGHNA and CDR2 YNFKEQ. The chain's CDR3 is CASSRTMAQGNEQYF. The CDR3 DNA reads as TGTGCCAGCAGCCGAACGATGGCCCAGGGGAACGAGCAGTACTTC.

This chain joins TRBV4-3 and TRBJ1-6, with a weak D call TRBD1 (6 bases). Germline loops: CDR1 LGHNA, CDR2 YSLEER. V gave up 3 bases and J gave up 10 bases, with 13 bases separating them. CDR3 length equals 14 residues. The CDR3 is CASSQGGAPSPLHF. Here the CDR3 DNA reads TGCGCCAGCAGCCAGGGGGGGGCCCCATCACCCCTCCACTTT.

This chain links TRBV6-5 with TRBJ2-7; possible D gene TRBD1, 5 bases. The CDR3 is 13 residues long. The V end lost 5 bases, the J end lost 2 bases, and 10 bases lay between the germline ends. Germline-derived CDR1 and CDR2 are MNHEY and SVGAGI. CDR3 protein: CASSQDRAYEQYF. CDR3 bases: TGTGCCAGCAGTCAAGACAGAGCCTACGAGCAGTACTTC.